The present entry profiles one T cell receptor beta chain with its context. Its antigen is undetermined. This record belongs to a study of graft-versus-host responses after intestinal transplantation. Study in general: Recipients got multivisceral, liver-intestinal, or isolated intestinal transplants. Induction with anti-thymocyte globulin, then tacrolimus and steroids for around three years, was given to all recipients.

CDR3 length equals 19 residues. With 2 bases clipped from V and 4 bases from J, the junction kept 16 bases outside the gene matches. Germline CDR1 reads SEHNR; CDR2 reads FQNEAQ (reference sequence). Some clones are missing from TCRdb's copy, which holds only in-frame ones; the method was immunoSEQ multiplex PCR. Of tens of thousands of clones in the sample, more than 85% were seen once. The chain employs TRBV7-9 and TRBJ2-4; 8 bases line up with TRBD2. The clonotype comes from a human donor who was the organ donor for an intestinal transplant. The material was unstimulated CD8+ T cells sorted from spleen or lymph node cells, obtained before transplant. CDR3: CASSLLPRLLADGKNIQYF. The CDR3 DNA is TGTGCCAGCAGCTTATTACCCCGCCTACTAGCGGACGGGAAAAACATTCAGTACTTC.